This T cell receptor beta chain comes out of a study of T cells in Graves' hyperthyroidism and ophthalmopathy (dated by TCRdb to 2018 to 2020). For context, the study as a whole: Peripheral blood was sampled at the time of initial diagnosis, prior to any treatment. The approximately 100 discovery patients were divided at random into training and test sets in a 7:3 ratio. To identify TCR V-J signatures that set the groups apart, the researchers used a discovery cohort of more than 95 patients, made up of some 41 with Graves' ophthalmopathy and 55 to 65 with stable Graves' hyperthyroidism. Thyroid tissue and blood T-cell repertoires from six or seven Graves' hyperthyroidism patients were also compared in the study. The paper reports TCR Vbeta CDR3 sequencing of about 140 peripheral blood samples: 43 ophthalmopathy, approximately 74 hyperthyroidism and approximately 17 progressor patients. Following sampling, methimazole starting at 30 mg daily was given to hyperthyroidism patients, and high-dose intravenous methylprednisolone was given to ophthalmopathy patients. Prospective prediction of ophthalmopathy was tested in an independent validation cohort consisting of 18 to 20 hyperthyroidism patients and 17 patients who later progressed to ophthalmopathy. The research as a whole found: Sample size was not statistically predetermined, and investigators were not blinded to group allocation. In validation, the model predicted progression to ophthalmopathy with over 60% sensitivity and roughly 72% specificity, a median of 6.5 months before onset. In cross-validation, a model built on a 13 V-J signature told ophthalmopathy apart from stable hyperthyroidism with under 90% sensitivity and about 81% specificity, and in testing the same model reached 80%/75%. Blood samples also contained most of the expanded thyroid clonotypes (frequency above 0.001), which suggests that blood repertoires may reflect thyroid immune responses.

This clonotype was found many times. The antigen it binds to is not known. Base-call qualities are not available, and no considerably larger clone is one nucleotide away. In the ophthalmopathy patients, disease was moderately to severely active, with a Clinical Activity Score of 3 or more, a NOSPECS grade of 4 or more, and a duration of less than 3 months. Any patient with an uncontrolled infection, another autoimmune disease, pregnancy or lactation was excluded. Clinical symptoms, serum thyroxine and TRAb, thyroid ultrasound, and orbital computed tomography formed the basis for the diagnoses. PBMCs were isolated from about 9.1 ml of fresh peripheral blood by Ficoll-Paque density gradient centrifugation. Total RNA was extracted with Trizol reagent, and quality was checked on an Agilent 2100 Bioanalyzer. The junction shows trimming of 0 bases on V and 11 bases on J, and the gene matches do not reach 11 bases of it. CDR1 and CDR2 were assigned from the germline V gene (reference sequence) as MNHEY and SMNVEV. From the cysteine through the phenylalanine, the CDR3 covers 17 amino acids. The entry retains the CDR3 DNA only, 51 bases that are in frame from base 1.

The TCR beta CDR3 regions were amplified from RNA transcripts. For the first round of RT-PCR on the TCR CDR3, the HTBI primer set was used together with the Qiagen OneStep RT-PCR kit. A second multiplex PCR round built the libraries, followed by size selection and purification. Sequencing of the libraries was done on an Illumina HiSeq2000 using paired-end 100 bp reads. The paper's processing steps were these. Raw data were processed with SOAPnuke, discarding reads with adapters, uncalled bases, mean Phred below 15, or no exact constant-primer or identifier match. COPE v1.2.5 was used to merge the high-quality paired reads, and each unique nucleotide sequence was defined as a clonotype. MiTCR v1.1 was used to align the clonotypes against IMGT TRBV, TRBD and TRBJ reference segments. The analysis included only V-J combinations with a frequency above 0.0001, which together covered around 99% of the repertoires. The TCS score was defined as the ratio of F50 (clonal expansion) to E x V (chaos), calculated using BLOSUM62-based TCRdist between CDR3 peptides within each V-J. Welch's t-statistics and random forest reduced fewer than 600 V-J features to about 13, which were used in a naive Bayes classifier (R e1071). TCRdb trimmed the raw reads at Q25, called clones with MiXCR and kept productive beta chains. Here each entry gathers all rows of one CDR3 protein and keeps the most common genes and DNA. TCRdb's processing, not the study's, gives the V and J calls here. Here the sample has 500,000 or so distinct CDR3 sequences; 15% to 20% occur a single time. Together, the top ten hold 17% of the sample.

The material sequenced was blood. The TCR was taken from a woman younger than 30 with Graves' ophthalmopathy. The sequence is built from TRBV27 and TRBJ2-1, with 12 bases matching TRBD2. Here the CDR3 is given as CASSLSWRLAGVGQQFF. The nucleotide sequence is TGTGCCAGCAGTTTATCTTGGCGACTAGCGGGAGTAGGCCAGCAGTTCTTC.